Listed below are T cell receptor beta chains from one sample, sequenced in a study of T cell responses to AZD1222 COVID-19 vaccine. The data were produced by immunoSEQ multiplex PCR, yet TCRdb's version contains in-frame clones alone and is incomplete. Counted here are about 99,000 clones, 93% occurring once; the ten biggest clones make up 5%. This specimen consisted of peripheral blood, obtained on day 0 of AZD1222 vaccination. Receptors originate from an adult in good health. Each CDR3 is given with its conserved first and last residue. Each record gives: clone size, J gene, D gene, V gene, CDR3 protein, CDR3 DNA. A D gene is named only where the DNA matches it firmly. For some rows the clone size is stated as once, few or many, or as a class when expanded; others skip it.

.,TRBJ2-1,.,TRBV6-5,CANRLHEQFF,TGTGCCAACCGACTTCATGAGCAGTTCTTC
.,TRBJ1-5,.,TRBV7-2,CASSLTGGQGSNQPQHF,TGTGCCAGCAGCTTAACCGGGGGACAAGGGAGCAATCAGCCCCAGCATTTT
once,TRBJ1-1,.,TRBV10-1,CASSESRGSPTTEAFF,TGCGCCAGCAGTGAGTCGAGGGGGTCTCCGACCACTGAAGCTTTCTTT
.,TRBJ1-4,.,TRBV2,CASTSGHNGNEKLFF,TGTGCCAGCACCTCAGGGCACAATGGTAATGAAAAACTGTTTTTT
.,TRBJ2-2,.,TRBV7-2,CASQRGFNTGELFF,TGTGCCAGCCAGAGGGGGTTTAACACCGGGGAGCTGTTTTTT
.,TRBJ1-3,.,TRBV23-1,CASSQPVPVLPGNTIYF,TGCGCCAGCAGTCAACCCGTACCCGTCCTACCTGGAAACACCATATATTTT
.,TRBJ1-2,.,TRBV6-5,CASSRTALMGYTF,TGTGCCAGCAGTCGGACAGCTCTTATGGGCTACACCTTC
.,TRBJ2-5,TRBD2,TRBV2,CASSGRVRERETQYF,TGTGCCAGCAGCGGAAGGGTGCGGGAGAGGGAGACCCAGTACTTC
.,TRBJ2-5,TRBD2,TRBV24-1,CATSDYSGRGTQYF,TGTGCCACCAGTGATTATAGCGGGAGAGGGACCCAGTACTTC
.,TRBJ2-2,TRBD2,TRBV5-1,CASSSPGLAAARELFF,TGCGCCAGCAGCTCTCCGGGACTAGCTGCCGCCCGGGAGCTGTTTTTT
.,TRBJ2-5,.,TRBV18,CASSPAVAEGTQYF,TGTGCCAGCTCACCCGCCGTGGCAGAGGGGACCCAGTACTTC
.,TRBJ1-5,.,TRBV7-9,CASSLGTEPQHF,TGTGCCAGCAGCTTAGGAACAGAACCCCAGCATTTT
.,TRBJ2-2,.,TRBV7-3,CASSPRGGNTGELFF,TGTGCCAGCAGCCCCCGAGGGGGGAACACCGGGGAGCTGTTTTTT
.,TRBJ1-2,.,TRBV2,CASSDFGYTF,TGTGCCAGCAGTGATTTTGGCTACACCTTC
.,TRBJ1-6,.,TRBV5-6,CASSLDGGNNSPLHF,TGTGCCAGCAGCTTGGATGGCGGGAATAATTCACCCCTCCACTTT
.,TRBJ2-1,TRBD2,TRBV7-8,CASSLRTSGSIYEQFF,TGTGCCAGCAGCTTGAGGACTAGCGGGAGCATCTATGAGCAGTTCTTC
.,TRBJ1-5,.,TRBV18,CASSPGPVSNQPQHF,TGTGCCAGCTCACCAGGGCCGGTAAGCAATCAGCCCCAGCATTTT
.,TRBJ1-2,.,TRBV5-5,CASSLQGESGYTF,TGTGCCAGCAGCTTACAGGGTGAATCAGGCTACACCTTC
.,TRBJ2-1,.,TRBV7-2,CASSPGLMNEQFF,TGTGCCAGCAGCCCCGGACTAATGAATGAGCAGTTCTTC
.,TRBJ2-1,.,TRBV7-6,CASSKTASIYNEQFF,TGTGCCAGCAGCAAGACGGCCTCTATATACAATGAGCAGTTCTTC
.,TRBJ2-2,TRBD2,TRBV7-9,CASSSGLAGGGTGELFF,TGTGCCAGCAGCTCAGGACTAGCGGGAGGCGGCACCGGGGAGCTGTTTTTT
.,TRBJ2-1,.,TRBV11-3,CASSLEGRSAYEQFF,TGTGCCAGCAGCTTAGAAGGTAGGTCGGCTTATGAGCAGTTCTTC